This entry lists 30 T cell receptor beta chains sequenced from one sample in a study of shared clonotypes between healthy human individuals. Measured with immunoSEQ multiplex PCR; TCRdb has only the in-frame clones, and not every one. This table has more than 900,000 clones, about 80% appearing once. The source material was memory CD4+ T cells from PBMCs. Subset in this sample: CD45RA-negative fraction. These receptors were collected from a man in his late teens or twenties in good health. Some clones in this sample may be carry-over from other donors' samples.

This chain connects TRBV6-1 to TRBJ2-7, with D perhaps matching TRBD2 (6 bases). Germline loops: CDR1 MNHNS, CDR2 SASEGT. The CDR3 is 12 residues long. Trimming cost V 7 bases and J 5 bases, with 12 bases left between them. The CDR3 reads CASKTSYHEQYF. The DNA for the CDR3 is TGTGCCAGCAAAACTAGCTACCACGAGCAGTACTTC.

The rearrangement uses TRBV18 and TRBJ2-6, with D hard to call. CDR1 is KGHSH and CDR2 is LQKENI in the germline V gene. V was clipped by 4 bases and J by 4 bases, with 11 bases between them. CDR3 length: 15 amino acids. CDR3 coding DNA: TGTGCCAGCTCACAGGGCCTCCTCGGGGCCAACGTCCTGACTTTC. Its protein is CASSQGLLGANVLTF.

This rearrangement joins TRBV29-1 to TRBJ2-5; 8 bases match TRBD1. The ends lost 7 bases at V and 2 bases at J; junction bases unmatched: 0. The germline gives CDR1 SQVTM, CDR2 ANQGSEA. The CDR3 runs to 11 residues. Here the CDR3 DNA reads TGCAGCGGACAGGGGCAAGAGACCCAGTACTTC. Protein sequence: CSGQGQETQYF.

The chain has TRBV7-2 and TRBJ1-1; D uncertain. CDR1 and CDR2 (germline): SGHTA, FQGNSA. This CDR3 region has 14 residues. V was trimmed by 5 bases and J by 2 bases, leaving 12 bases between them. CDR3 protein: CASSLMAANTEAFF. CDR3 coding DNA: TGTGCCAGCAGCCTAATGGCAGCAAACACTGAAGCTTTCTTT.

Of note for this clone: Just one base apart from a much larger clone, this may be a read error. The chain has TRBV5-4 and TRBJ2-7; 8 nucleotides align to TRBD1. CDR1 and CDR2 from the germline V gene are SGHNT and YYREEE (reference sequence). CDR3 length: 13 amino acids. V lost 3 bases, J lost 3 bases, and 2 bases stayed unmatched. The CDR3 loop reads CASSWTGSYEQYF. In DNA, the CDR3 is TGTGCCAGCAGCTGGACAGGGAGCTACGAGCAGTACTTC.

The CDR3 sequence is CASSPRGLAGGSYNEQFF. Here the CDR3 DNA reads TGTGCCAGCAGCCCACGAGGACTAGCGGGAGGATCCTACAATGAGCAGTTCTTC. The chain joins TRBV11-1 to TRBJ2-1, with TRBD2 matching over 14 bases. With 5 bases clipped from V and 1 base from J, the junction kept 7 bases outside the gene matches. The CDR3 sequence is 18 residues long. Germline V lookup: CDR1 SGHAT, CDR2 FQDESV (reference sequence).

CDR3 protein: CATSRVPLAGEVDTQYF. CDR3 bases: TGTGCCACCAGCAGAGTCCCCCTAGCGGGAGAGGTAGATACGCAGTATTTT. The chain uses TRBV15 and TRBJ2-3, with 10 bases identical to TRBD2. This CDR3 contains 17 residues. V was clipped by 1 base and J by 5 bases; unmatched bases: 9. Per germline, CDR1 LNHNV and CDR2 YYDKDF (reference sequence).

This chain joins TRBV28 and TRBJ2-6; no clear D gene. Germline CDR1 reads MDHEN; CDR2 reads SYDVKM. The CDR3 is 15 amino acids. Trimming took off 5 bases at V and 0 bases at J, with 8 bases between the two ends. As DNA, the CDR3 is TGTGCCAGCAGTCCTAGACGCTCTGGGGCCAACGTCCTGACTTTC. It is translated as CASSPRRSGANVLTF.

V is TRBV9 and J is TRBJ2-5; D unclear. Germline V CDR1 and CDR2: SGDLS, YYNGEE. This CDR3 contains 14 residues. The germline V and J ends were trimmed by 0 bases and 0 bases, with 6 bases remaining between them. CDR3 residues: CASSVGAHQETQYF. CDR3 bases: TGTGCCAGCAGCGTAGGTGCTCACCAAGAGACCCAGTACTTC.

The chain recombines TRBV29-1 with TRBJ1-1; no clear D gene. Germline lookup yields CDR1 SQVTM and CDR2 ANQGSEA. This CDR3 comprises 13 residues. Trimming stripped 2 bases from V and 3 bases from J, with 10 bases between. The CDR3 bases are TGCAGCGTTGAAAGGCAGGTTGACACTGAAGCTTTCTTT. Protein sequence: CSVERQVDTEAFF. The whole variable domain, remainder taken from reference TRBV29-1 and TRBJ1-1, is SAVISQKPSRDICQRGTSLTIQCQVDSQVTMMFWYRQQPGQSLTLIATANQGSEATYESGFVIDKFPISRPNLTFSTLTVSNMSPEDSSIYLCSVERQVDTEAFFGQGTRLTVV.

V usage is TRBV4-1 and J usage is TRBJ1-3; 7 nucleotides match TRBD1. CDR3 length equals 13 residues. Germline assignment: CDR1 MGHRA and CDR2 YSYEKL. The V gene end was trimmed by 6 bases and the J gene end by 3 bases; junction bases not matched to a gene: 2. The CDR3 here is CASRRQGGNTIYF. The CDR3 nucleotides read TGCGCCAGCAGACGACAGGGTGGAAACACCATATATTTT.

The chain employs TRBV28 and TRBJ1-1; 8 bases agree with TRBD1. V was clipped by 9 bases and J by 5 bases; unmatched bases: 14. Per germline, CDR1 MDHEN and CDR2 SYDVKM. This CDR3 is 15 amino acids long. The CDR3 nucleotides are TGTGCCAGTGGTGGATTCCGACAGGGGAAGACTGAAGCTTTCTTT. Translating it yields CASGGFRQGKTEAFF.

The chain recombines TRBV27 with TRBJ2-7; possible D gene TRBD2, 6 bases. CDR1 is MNHEY, CDR2 SMNVEV, per germline (reference sequence). V was trimmed by 5 bases and J by 6 bases, leaving 26 bases between them. The CDR3 is 17 amino acids. DNA of the CDR3: TGTGCCAGCAGTCCCCGAGGCCCCATGACTAGTGAGGGCGAGCAGTACTTC. It is translated as CASSPRGPMTSEGEQYF.

V and J are TRBV7-3 and TRBJ2-2, with D possibly TRBD2 on 5 matching bases. This CDR3 is 16 amino acids long. CDR1 and CDR2 from the germline V gene are SGHTA and FQGTGA. V lost 2 bases, J lost 1 base, and 11 bases lay in between. The CDR3 spells CASSLQRTRNTGELFF. The CDR3 DNA sequence: TGTGCCAGCAGCTTACAACGGACTCGGAACACCGGGGAGCTGTTTTTT.

A note on this clone: A single base separates this from a much larger clone, so it may be a read error. The chain joins TRBV9 to TRBJ1-1, with a possible D match to TRBD1 (5 bases). Germline V gene lookup returns CDR1 SGDLS and CDR2 YYNGEE. This CDR3 contains 13 residues. V lost 4 bases, J lost 1 base, and 8 bases lay in between. CDR3 sequence reads: CASSRGQNTEAFF. CDR3 sequence (DNA): TGTGCCAGCAGCCGAGGACAGAACACTGAAGCTTTCTTT.

The chain couples TRBV4-2 to TRBJ2-4, with 7 bases identical to TRBD2. Germline V lookup: CDR1 LGHNA, CDR2 YNFKEQ. V trimming: 4 bases; J trimming: 9 bases; junction bases outside the gene matches: 6. The CDR3 runs 13 residues. CDR3 nucleotides: TGTGCCAGCAGCCGAGCGGGAAGAAGCATTCAGTACTTC. It codes for CASSRAGRSIQYF.

Remarks on this clone: A much larger clone is a single base away; this may be a read error. The chain links TRBV6-6 to TRBJ2-7; D is ambiguous. The CDR3 runs 9 residues. The V gene lost 6 bases and the J gene lost 4 bases, with 1 base spanning the gap. Germline V gene sequence: CDR1 MNHNY, CDR2 SVGAGI (reference sequence). The CDR3 sequence: CASRYEQYF. The CDR3, as DNA: TGTGCCAGCAGGTACGAGCAGTACTTC.

This chain uses TRBV5-5 with TRBJ2-3; tentative D call: TRBD2 (7 bases). Trimming shortened V by 4 bases and J by 2 bases, and 17 bases separated the two germline ends. Germline V CDR1 and CDR2: SGHKS, YYEKEE (reference sequence). There are 16 residues in the CDR3. CDR3: CASSAGARNPTDTQYF. In nucleotides, the CDR3 is TGTGCCAGCAGCGCGGGGGCCAGGAACCCCACAGATACGCAGTATTTT.

V usage is TRBV2 and J usage is TRBJ1-1; D gene ambiguous. This CDR3 has 15 amino acids. Trimming took 1 base from V and 4 from J, leaving 13 bases between them. The germline CDR1 and CDR2 sequences are SNHLY and FYNNEI. This CDR3 is CASSEGPGPPTEAFF. The CDR3 nucleotides are TGTGCCAGCAGTGAAGGACCCGGGCCCCCCACTGAAGCTTTCTTT.

J is TRBJ2-1 and V is TRBV28, with 9 bases matching TRBD1. Germline V CDR1 and CDR2: MDHEN, SYDVKM. V shed 2 bases, J shed 7 bases, and the junction held 6 bases outside the gene matches. The CDR3 extends over 15 amino acids. CDR3 sequence: CASSLLGQGSNEQFF. The CDR3 DNA reads as TGTGCCAGCAGTTTACTGGGACAGGGTTCGAATGAGCAGTTCTTC.

The V call is TRBV5-4, the J call TRBJ2-4; D not resolved. The CDR3 has 11 amino acids. Germline-derived CDR1 and CDR2 are SGHNT and YYREEE (reference sequence). The V end lost 3 bases, the J end lost 6 bases, and 4 bases lay between the germline ends. The CDR3 DNA sequence: TGTGCCAGCAGCTACCTAAACATTCAGTACTTC. Its protein product is CASSYLNIQYF.

The rearrangement uses TRBV2 and TRBJ1-5; possibly TRBD1 for D (5 bases). CDR1 and CDR2 (germline): SNHLY, FYNNEI. The V and J ends lost 3 bases and 4 bases respectively, with 10 bases between them. This CDR3 region has 14 residues. CDR3 sequence reads: CASSDSGGNQPQHF. For the CDR3, the DNA is TGTGCCAGCAGTGATAGCGGGGGTAATCAGCCCCAGCATTTT.

The J gene is TRBJ1-4, the V gene TRBV28; D is undetermined. Trimming shortened V by 6 bases and J by 0 bases, and 14 bases separated the two germline ends. Germline CDR1 is MDHEN and CDR2 is SYDVKM. The CDR3 runs 16 residues. CDR3 in DNA: TGTGCCAGCAGCTCAAGGAGGTGGACAACTAATGAAAAACTGTTTTTT. Protein product: CASSSRRWTTNEKLFF.

This chain connects TRBV7-3 to TRBJ2-2, with TRBD2 identical over 7 bases. CDR3 length equals 15 residues. With V trimmed by 5 bases and J by 5 bases, 8 bases remained unmatched. CDR1 SGHTA and CDR2 FQGTGA come from the germline V gene. The CDR3 sequence: CASSPLSSGTGELFF. CDR3 coding DNA: TGTGCCAGCAGCCCCTTATCTAGCGGAACCGGGGAGCTGTTTTTT.

The rearrangement joins TRBV2 to TRBJ1-3; no definite D call. V was pared by 5 bases and J by 2 bases, with 16 bases between. The CDR3 consists of 16 residues. The V gene's germline CDR1 is SNHLY and CDR2 FYNNEI. In nucleotides, the CDR3 is TGTGCCAGCAGTCTTGCGGACCTACTCCCTGGAAACACCATATATTTT. As protein: CASSLADLLPGNTIYF.

This chain uses TRBV6-5 with TRBJ2-1; 8 positions agree with TRBD1. From germline, CDR1 is MNHEY and CDR2 SVGAGI. This CDR3 has 15 residues. Germline trimming cut 6 bases from V and 0 bases from J; bases unmatched to any gene: 4. CDR3 coding DNA: TGTGCCAGCAGCCGACAGGGGAGCTCCTACAATGAGCAGTTCTTC. This sequence encodes CASSRQGSSYNEQFF.

About this clone: The sample has other DNA sequences that encode this CDR3 too. This rearrangement joins TRBV29-1 to TRBJ2-7, with D perhaps TRBD2 (5 bases). The CDR3 is made up of 14 amino acids. V lost 3 bases and J 4 bases, leaving 16 bases between the germline ends. Germline-derived CDR1 and CDR2 are SQVTM and ANQGSEA. CDR3 loop: CSVDTLDSPYEQYF. CDR3 nucleotide sequence: TGCAGCGTTGATACTTTGGACTCCCCTTACGAGCAGTACTTC.

V usage is TRBV9 and J usage is TRBJ2-3; TRBD1 might be the D (6 bases). Looked up from germline, CDR1 is SGDLS and CDR2 is YYNGEE. There are 16 residues in the CDR3. Trimming stripped 1 base from V and 1 base from J, with 13 bases between. The CDR3 is CASSVFGGQGTDTQYF. The CDR3, as DNA: TGTGCCAGCAGCGTATTTGGGGGCCAGGGCACAGATACGCAGTATTTT.

The V gene is TRBV28, the J gene TRBJ1-2, with 12 positions matching TRBD1. The trim removed 6 bases at V and 2 bases at J, leaving 4 bases unmatched. CDR1 MDHEN and CDR2 SYDVKM come from the germline V gene. The CDR3 has 15 residues. CDR3 residues: CASSSGTGGNYGYTF. For the CDR3, the DNA is TGTGCCAGCAGCTCCGGGACAGGGGGCAACTATGGCTACACCTTC.

This clone has only a few counts. The same CDR3 also results from other DNA sequences found in this sample. The gene calls are TRBV5-1 and TRBJ1-2, with D possibly matching TRBD1 (5 bases). The germline V gene encodes CDR1 SGHRS and CDR2 YFSETQ. CDR3 length equals 13 residues. V was shortened by 2 bases and J by 4 bases, with 9 bases between the two germline ends. Written as DNA, the CDR3 is TGCGCCAGCAGCTTTGACAGCTCCTATGGCTACACCTTC. Its protein product is CASSFDSSYGYTF.